Each of the 10 T cell receptor beta chains below was sequenced from the same sample in a study of CD8 T cells in ankylosing spondylitis. TCRdb reprocessed the 5' RACE reads via MiXCR and lists one record per CDR3 protein. The sample has 150,000 to 200,000 distinct CDR3 sequences; about 20% are singletons. The sample comprised blood, either unsorted or a sorted T cell fraction (not recorded which). All receptors come from a male donor under 35 with ankylosing spondylitis or in good health (not recorded which).

CDR3 in amino acids: CASRLDRSDEQFF. The CDR3 DNA reads as TGTGCCAGCAGACTGGACAGGTCGGATGAGCAGTTCTTC. V usage is TRBV6-1 and J usage is TRBJ2-1; TRBD1 aligns across 7 bases. The junction had 7 bases not matched to a gene; V was cut back by 6 bases and J by 8 bases. The CDR3 runs 13 residues. Per the germline V gene, CDR1 is MNHNS and CDR2 is SASEGT.

This clonotype was found many times. The V call is TRBV27, the J call TRBJ1-5, with 8 positions matching TRBD1. V was clipped by 4 bases and J by 5 bases; unmatched bases: 7. The V gene's germline CDR1 is MNHEY and CDR2 SMNVEV (reference sequence). This CDR3 spans 15 amino acids. This CDR3 is CASSSGQASDQPQHF. DNA for the CDR3: TGTGCCAGCAGTTCGGGACAGGCTTCGGATCAGCCCCAGCATTTT.

This clonotype was seen repeatedly, ten times or more. The genes are TRBV6-2 or TRBV6-3 and TRBJ2-7; the match to TRBD1 covers 7 bases. The V gene's germline CDR1 is MNHEY and CDR2 SVGEGT. Trimming cost V 4 bases and J 1 base; bases outside gene matches: 4. CDR3 length equals 14 residues. The CDR3 bases are TGTGCCAGCAGTTTCGACAGGGCATCCTACGAGCAGTACGTC. Its protein product is CASSFDRASYEQYV.

This clonotype was recorded a few times. The V gene is TRBV18, the J gene TRBJ2-3; 7 positions agree with TRBD1. Per germline, CDR1 KGHSH and CDR2 LQKENI. V was clipped by 6 bases and J by 2 bases; unmatched bases: 8. The CDR3 spans 15 residues. The CDR3 bases are TGTGCCAGCTCCCGGCCGGGACAGTACACAGATACGCAGTATTTT. It is translated as CASSRPGQYTDTQYF.

This clonotype was picked up many times. This chain uses TRBV5-1 with TRBJ1-1; D gene unclear. The V gene's germline CDR1 is SGHRS and CDR2 YFSETQ. V lost 3 bases to trimming and J lost 0 bases, with 21 bases between them. The CDR3 is made up of 18 amino acids. The CDR3 nucleotides read TGCGCCAGCAGCTCCCTTCCGAGGGCAACTATCTTGAACACTGAAGCTTTCTTT. Amino acid sequence: CASSSLPRATILNTEAFF. The full variable domain, its missing parts supplied by reference TRBV5-1 and TRBJ1-1, is KAGVTQTPRYLIKTRGQQVTLSCSPISGHRSVSWYQQTPGQGLQFLFEYFSETQRNKGNFPGRFSGRQFSNSRSEMNVSTLELGDSALYLCASSSLPRATILNTEAFFGQGTRLTVV.

This clonotype was recorded at least ten times. This sequence joins TRBV11-2 and TRBJ2-1; 10 bases map to TRBD2. J lost 16 bases, V lost 2 bases, and 11 bases had no gene match. Germline V gene sequence: CDR1 SGHAT, CDR2 FQNNGV. This CDR3 is built from 14 residues. The CDR3 here is CASSLIRSGRAPFF. CDR3 DNA sequence: TGTGCCAGCAGCTTAATAAGAAGCGGGAGGGCCCCTTTCTTC.

At least ten counts were recorded for this clonotype. The J gene is TRBJ2-5, the V gene TRBV29-1; possibly TRBD1 for D (6 bases). The germline V gene has CDR1 SQVTM and CDR2 ANQGSEA. V was cut by 4 bases and J by 1 base, with 10 bases left in between. There are 13 residues in the CDR3. DNA of the CDR3: TGCAGCGTTGTATTGGGGGCCCAAGAGACCCAGTACTTC. It codes for CSVVLGAQETQYF. Filled out from reference TRBV29-1 and TRBJ2-5, the complete variable domain reads SAVISQKPSRDICQRGTSLTIQCQVDSQVTMMFWYRQQPGQSLTLIATANQGSEATYESGFVIDKFPISRPNLTFSTLTVSNMSPEDSSIYLCSVVLGAQETQYFGPGTRLLVL.

This clonotype was counted many times. The chain has TRBV29-1 and TRBJ2-5; 15 nucleotides line up with TRBD2. V lost 7 bases, J lost 5 bases, and 5 bases stayed unmatched. CDR1 and CDR2 (germline): SQVTM, ANQGSEA. This CDR3 contains 14 residues. The CDR3 region is CSAGTSGGRETQYF. Written as DNA, the CDR3 is TGCAGCGCCGGGACTAGCGGGGGGAGGGAGACCCAGTACTTC.

The count of this clonotype is one. The chain employs TRBV5-4 and TRBJ2-2; no reliable D call. Germline values: CDR1 SGHNT, CDR2 YYREEE (reference sequence). Deletions cut 4 bases from V and 3 bases from J, with 10 bases between. The CDR3 has 14 residues. CDR3 region: CASSDGSHTGELFF. The CDR3 nucleotides read TGTGCCAGCAGCGACGGTAGCCACACCGGGGAGCTGTTTTTT. Complete variable domain (other parts from reference TRBV5-4 and TRBJ2-2): ETGVTQSPTHLIKTRGQQVTLRCSSQSGHNTVSWYQQALGQGPQFIFQYYREEENGRGNFPPRFSGLQFPNYSSELNVNALELDDSALYLCASSDGSHTGELFFGEGSRLTVL.

This clonotype was counted many times. The chain combines TRBV6-2 or TRBV6-3 with TRBJ2-1; D is unresolved. Trimming took off 2 bases at V and 8 bases at J, with 19 bases between the two ends. This CDR3 region has 16 residues. CDR1 is MNHEY, CDR2 SVGEGT, per germline. CDR3 region: CASSYEAGLLYDEQFF. The CDR3 DNA reads TGTGCCAGCAGTTACGAGGCCGGGCTCCTTTATGATGAGCAGTTCTTC.